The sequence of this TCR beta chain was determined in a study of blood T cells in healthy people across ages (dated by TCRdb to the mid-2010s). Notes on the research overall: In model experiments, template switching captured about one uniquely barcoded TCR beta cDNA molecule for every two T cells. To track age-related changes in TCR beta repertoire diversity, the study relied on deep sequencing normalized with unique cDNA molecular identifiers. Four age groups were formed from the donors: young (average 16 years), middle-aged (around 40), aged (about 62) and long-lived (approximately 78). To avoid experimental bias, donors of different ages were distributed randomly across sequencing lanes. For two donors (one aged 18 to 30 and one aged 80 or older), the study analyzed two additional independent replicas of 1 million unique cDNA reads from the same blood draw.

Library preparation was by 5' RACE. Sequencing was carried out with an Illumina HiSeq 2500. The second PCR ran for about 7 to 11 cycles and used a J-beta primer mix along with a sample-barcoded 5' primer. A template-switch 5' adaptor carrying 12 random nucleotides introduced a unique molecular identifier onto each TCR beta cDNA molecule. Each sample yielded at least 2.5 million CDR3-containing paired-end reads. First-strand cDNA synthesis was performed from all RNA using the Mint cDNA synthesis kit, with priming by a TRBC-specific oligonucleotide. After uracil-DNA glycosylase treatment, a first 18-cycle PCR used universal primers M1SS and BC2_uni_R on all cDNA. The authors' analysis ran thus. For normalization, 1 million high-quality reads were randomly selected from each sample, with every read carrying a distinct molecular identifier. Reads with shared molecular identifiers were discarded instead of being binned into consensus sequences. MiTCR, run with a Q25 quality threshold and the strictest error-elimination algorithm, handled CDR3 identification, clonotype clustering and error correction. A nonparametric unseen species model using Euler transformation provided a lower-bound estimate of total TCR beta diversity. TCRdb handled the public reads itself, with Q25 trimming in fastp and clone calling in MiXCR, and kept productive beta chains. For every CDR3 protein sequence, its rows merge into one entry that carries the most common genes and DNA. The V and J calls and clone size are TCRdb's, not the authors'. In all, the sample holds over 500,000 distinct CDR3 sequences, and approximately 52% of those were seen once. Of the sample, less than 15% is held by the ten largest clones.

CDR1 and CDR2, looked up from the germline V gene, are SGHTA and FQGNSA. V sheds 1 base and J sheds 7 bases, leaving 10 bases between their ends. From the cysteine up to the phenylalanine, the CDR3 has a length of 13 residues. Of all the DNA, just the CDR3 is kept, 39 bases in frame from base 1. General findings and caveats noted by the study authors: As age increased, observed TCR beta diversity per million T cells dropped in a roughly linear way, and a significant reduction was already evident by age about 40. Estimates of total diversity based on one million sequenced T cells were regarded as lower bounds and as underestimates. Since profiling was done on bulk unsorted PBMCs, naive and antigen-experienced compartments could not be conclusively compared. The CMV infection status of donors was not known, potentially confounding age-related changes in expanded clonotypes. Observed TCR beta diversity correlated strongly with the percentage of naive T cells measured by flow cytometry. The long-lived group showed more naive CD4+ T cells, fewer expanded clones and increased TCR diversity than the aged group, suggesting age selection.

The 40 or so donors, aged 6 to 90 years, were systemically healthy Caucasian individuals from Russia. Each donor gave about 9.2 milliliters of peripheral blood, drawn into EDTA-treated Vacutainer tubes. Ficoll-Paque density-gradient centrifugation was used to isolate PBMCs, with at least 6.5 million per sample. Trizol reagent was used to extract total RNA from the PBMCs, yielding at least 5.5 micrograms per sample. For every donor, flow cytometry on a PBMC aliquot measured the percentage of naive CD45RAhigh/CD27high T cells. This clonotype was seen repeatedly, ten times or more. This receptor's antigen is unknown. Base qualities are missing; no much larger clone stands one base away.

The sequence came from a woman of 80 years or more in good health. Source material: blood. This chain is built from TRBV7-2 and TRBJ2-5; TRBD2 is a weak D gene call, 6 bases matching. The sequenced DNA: TGTGCCAGCAGCTTAGACCCGGAGGGGACCCAGTACTTC. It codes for CASSLDPEGTQYF.